Listed here are 24 T cell receptor beta chains from one sample, sequenced in a study of beta chain features in type 1 diabetes. Expressed TCRB transcripts were sequenced, since all the RNA that had been isolated was reverse transcribed. Profiled with immunoSEQ multiplex PCR; TCRdb holds only in-frame clones, not every one. The table includes 600,000 to 650,000 clones, roughly a sixth detected once. Sample: naive CD4+ T cells from blood. The receptors originated from a young man in good health.

This clone has more than one count but fewer than ten. The chain uses TRBV25-1 and TRBJ1-2; 8 bases map to TRBD1. Trimming cost V 4 bases and J 1 base; bases outside gene matches: 11. This CDR3 is 17 amino acids long. Germline lookup yields CDR1 MGHDK and CDR2 SYGVNS. The CDR3 bases are TGTGCCAGCAGTGCCCGTGGGTCCAGGGGGCGTAACTATGGCTACACCTTC. Translation gives CASSARGSRGRNYGYTF.

The rearrangement uses TRBV6-5 and TRBJ2-4; tentative D call: TRBD2 (6 bases). The CDR3 runs to 16 residues. Per the germline V gene, CDR1 is MNHEY and CDR2 is SVGAGI. Trimming took 2 bases from V and 6 from J, leaving 17 bases between them. CDR3 nucleotides: TGTGCCAGCAGTTACGGTGGGACTTTCGCGTCAAACATTCAGTACTTC. It codes for CASSYGGTFASNIQYF.

This chain uses TRBV15 with TRBJ2-7, with a weak D call TRBD1 (6 bases). This CDR3 is built from 13 residues. Germline CDR1 reads LNHNV; CDR2 reads YYDKDF (reference sequence). Deletions cut 3 bases from V and 4 bases from J, with 10 bases between. The CDR3 protein is CATSSHREYEQYF. The CDR3 bases are TGTGCCACCAGCAGCCACAGGGAGTACGAGCAGTACTTC.

This clone showed up just a few times. This chain links TRBV7-3 with TRBJ2-1, with 8 bases fitting TRBD1. CDR3 length: 14 residues. V shed 5 bases and J 7 bases; nucleotides not matched to a gene: 7. CDR1 is SGHTA and CDR2 is FQGTGA in the germline V gene. CDR3 coding DNA: TGTGCCAGCAGCCTGGACAGGGTGGGAAATGAGCAGTTCTTC. Protein: CASSLDRVGNEQFF.

This clone came up a few times. The rearrangement links TRBV5-1 to TRBJ1-4; 8 nucleotides align to TRBD1. The CDR3 covers 14 residues. Germline-derived CDR1 and CDR2 are SGHRS and YFSETQ. The V and J ends lost 4 bases and 8 bases, in that order; junction bases with no gene match: 7. The CDR3 sequence is CASSDRGEREKLFF. Here the CDR3 DNA reads TGCGCCAGCAGCGACAGGGGTGAACGGGAAAAACTGTTTTTT.

The V gene is TRBV19, the J gene TRBJ2-2, with D perhaps assigned TRBD1 or TRBD2 (5 bases each). CDR1 is LNHDA, CDR2 SQIVND, per germline (reference sequence). The CDR3 is 13 amino acids. Trimming removed 1 base at V and 6 bases at J, with 6 bases between. The CDR3 loop is CASSIGGPGELFF. CDR3 coding DNA: TGTGCCAGTAGTATAGGGGGACCCGGGGAGCTGTTTTTT.

This clone was observed a handful of times. The chain has TRBV10-3 and TRBJ2-1, with TRBD2 matching 9 bases. With V trimmed by 6 bases and J by 1 base, 7 bases remained unmatched. The CDR3 covers 16 residues. Germline CDR1 and CDR2: ENHRY and SYGVKD. CDR3 sequence (DNA): TGTGCCATCAGCAGATTAGCGGGGGATTCCTACAATGAGCAGTTCTTC. Encoded protein: CAISRLAGDSYNEQFF.

This rearrangement joins TRBV9 to TRBJ2-7; tentative D call: TRBD1 (5 bases). Germline CDR1 is SGDLS and CDR2 is YYNGEE. This CDR3 comprises 14 residues. The ends were cut back, 0 bases at V and 3 bases at J, with 10 bases in the middle. For the CDR3, the DNA is TGTGCCAGCAGCGTAGATCCAGACAGCTACGAGCAGTACTTC. It yields the protein CASSVDPDSYEQYF.

This clone has only a few counts. The gene calls are TRBV7-9 and TRBJ1-1, with unresolved D. V was trimmed by 3 bases and J by 3 bases, leaving 2 bases between them. Germline V gene lookup returns CDR1 SEHNR and CDR2 FQNEAQ (reference sequence). The CDR3 is 11 residues long. The CDR3 sequence is CASSFHTEAFF. DNA for the CDR3: TGTGCCAGCAGCTTCCACACTGAAGCTTTCTTT. The whole variable domain, filled in from reference TRBV7-9 and TRBJ1-1, reads DTGVSQNPRHKITKRGQNVTFRCDPISEHNRLYWYRQTLGQGPEFLTYFQNEAQLEKSRLLSDRFSAERPKGSFSTLEIQRTEQGDSAMYLCASSFHTEAFFGQGTRLTVV.

This clone was found a few times. A junction end diverges from the germline sequence, so it may reflect a read error. The rearrangement joins TRBV5-6 to TRBJ1-4, with a weak D call TRBD1 (6 bases). There are 14 residues in the CDR3. Germline loops: CDR1 SGHDT, CDR2 YYEEEE. CDR3 amino acids: CASSLSTGPSRWIF. As DNA, the CDR3 is TGTGCCAGCAGCTTGTCGACAGGACCTTCTAGATGGATTTTT.

The rearrangement uses TRBV2 and TRBJ1-5; 8 bases line up with TRBD1. The CDR3 length is 13 residues. In germline, CDR1 is SNHLY, CDR2 FYNNEI. The trim removed 6 bases at V and 6 bases at J, leaving 4 bases unmatched. This CDR3 is CASRRQGTQPQHF. CDR3 coding DNA: TGTGCCAGCAGGAGACAGGGGACTCAGCCCCAGCATTTT.

This clone was counted a few times. This chain uses TRBV28 with TRBJ2-3; 10 bases match TRBD1. CDR3 length: 15 residues. Germline lookup yields CDR1 MDHEN and CDR2 SYDVKM. V was pared by 3 bases and J by 6 bases, with 6 bases of the junction left unmatched. CDR3 in amino acids: CASSLPGTGADTQYF. CDR3 in DNA: TGTGCCAGCAGTTTGCCAGGGACAGGGGCCGATACGCAGTATTTT.

This clone was counted a few times. The J gene is TRBJ1-4, the V gene TRBV6-6; TRBD1 matches at 8 bases. J gave up 8 bases and V 6 bases, and 8 bases lay outside the gene matches. CDR1 and CDR2 (germline): MNHNY, SVGAGI (reference sequence). This CDR3 has 14 amino acids. This CDR3 is CASRLQGAGEKLFF. The CDR3 DNA is TGTGCCAGCAGACTCCAGGGGGCCGGCGAAAAACTGTTTTTT.

This chain joins TRBV19 and TRBJ2-4, with 8 bases matching TRBD1. With 5 bases clipped from V and 3 bases from J, the junction kept 6 bases outside the gene matches. The length of the CDR3 is 15 residues. Per the germline V gene, CDR1 is LNHDA and CDR2 is SQIVND (reference sequence). CDR3 residues: CASSSQGAGKNIQYF. For the CDR3, the DNA is TGTGCCAGTAGTTCTCAGGGGGCCGGCAAAAACATTCAGTACTTC.

The sample holds a few counts of this clone. For the CDR3, the DNA is TGTGCCAGTAGTCCTTACAGTAGCGGCTCCTACAATGAGCAGTTCTTC. Its protein is CASSPYSSGSYNEQFF. The chain couples TRBV19 to TRBJ2-1; tentatively, D is TRBD2 (6 bases). The V gene's germline CDR1 is LNHDA and CDR2 SQIVND (reference sequence). The CDR3 has 16 residues. Trimming took off 5 bases at V and 0 bases at J, with 14 bases between the two ends.

The rearrangement links TRBV5-1 to TRBJ2-6; D remains unclear. The V end was cut by 0 bases, the J end by 0 bases, with 10 bases between. This CDR3 region has 17 residues. Germline V gene data show CDR1 as SGHRS and CDR2 as YFSETQ. CDR3 in DNA: TGCGCCAGCAGCTTGGTGAGCAGGACCTCTGGGGCCAACGTCCTGACTTTC. Translation: CASSLVSRTSGANVLTF.

This clone has more than one count but fewer than ten. The chain couples TRBV10-3 to TRBJ2-7; D may be TRBD1 or TRBD2 (5 bases each). Trimming shortened V by 5 bases and J by 0 bases, and 11 bases separated the two germline ends. The CDR3 has 14 residues. CDR1 and CDR2 from the germline V gene are ENHRY and SYGVKD. CDR3 loop: CAISPRDRSYEQYF. In nucleotides, the CDR3 is TGTGCCATCAGTCCCAGGGACCGCTCCTACGAGCAGTACTTC.

A few counts support this clone. This chain joins TRBV6-1 and TRBJ1-1; TRBD1 agrees at 8 bases. Germline assignment: CDR1 MNHNS and CDR2 SASEGT. The CDR3 consists of 14 residues. After removal of 3 bases from V and 2 bases from J, the junction contained 2 bases not matched to a gene. The CDR3 protein is CASSEDRDNTEAFF. CDR3 in DNA: TGTGCCAGCAGTGAGGACAGGGATAACACTGAAGCTTTCTTT.

This clone appeared a few times. V gene TRBV11-2 combines with J gene TRBJ2-2, with TRBD2 matching over 11 bases. Germline assignment: CDR1 SGHAT and CDR2 FQNNGV. The trim removed 6 bases at V and 5 bases at J, leaving 8 bases unmatched. CDR3 length: 16 amino acids. CDR3 bases: TGTGCCAGCAGACCACTAGCGGGAGTACGGACCGGGGAGCTGTTTTTT. Its translation: CASRPLAGVRTGELFF.

This sequence joins TRBV10-3 and TRBJ2-3; TRBD1 is a possible D gene (5 bases). Germline V gene lookup returns CDR1 ENHRY and CDR2 SYGVKD. This CDR3 region has 15 residues. The germline V and J ends were trimmed by 2 bases and 4 bases, with 13 bases remaining between them. The CDR3 sequence: CAISELGMGPDTQYF. CDR3 sequence (DNA): TGTGCCATCAGTGAGCTTGGGATGGGGCCAGATACGCAGTATTTT.

V usage is TRBV4-2 and J usage is TRBJ2-5; the D is unclear. CDR1 is LGHNA, CDR2 YNFKEQ, per germline. This CDR3 contains 11 residues. V was cut by 6 bases and J by 0 bases, with 2 bases left in between. The CDR3 nucleotides are TGTGCCAGCAGGAACCAAGAGACCCAGTACTTC. Its translation is CASRNQETQYF.

This clone was observed a handful of times. The chain links TRBV5-1 to TRBJ2-1, with 8 bases matching TRBD1. Germline CDR1 SGHRS, CDR2 YFSETQ. V shed 6 bases and J 7 bases; nucleotides not matched to a gene: 9. This CDR3 comprises 14 residues. The DNA for the CDR3 is TGCGCCAGCACGCGACAGGGGTGGGATAATGAGCAGTTCTTC. Translation: CASTRQGWDNEQFF.

This clone was seen a few times. This chain links TRBV23-1 with TRBJ2-7, with TRBD1 as a possible D gene (8 bases). TRBV23-1 counts as an open reading frame of uncertain function. V was pared by 11 bases and J by 2 bases, with 25 bases between. The CDR3 length is 16 residues. CDR3 DNA: TGCGCCCCCAGGGAGGGCGACAGGGGTCCCACCTACGAGCAGTACTTC. Protein: CAPREGDRGPTYEQYF.

The gene calls are TRBV29-1 and TRBJ1-2; no definite D call. The V and J ends lost 5 bases and 13 bases respectively, with 17 bases between them. Germline loops: CDR1 SQVTM, CDR2 ANQGSEA. The CDR3 is made up of 11 amino acids. Here the CDR3 reads CSVTDDGKSTF. Here the CDR3 DNA reads TGCAGCGTTACCGATGACGGGAAAAGCACCTTC.